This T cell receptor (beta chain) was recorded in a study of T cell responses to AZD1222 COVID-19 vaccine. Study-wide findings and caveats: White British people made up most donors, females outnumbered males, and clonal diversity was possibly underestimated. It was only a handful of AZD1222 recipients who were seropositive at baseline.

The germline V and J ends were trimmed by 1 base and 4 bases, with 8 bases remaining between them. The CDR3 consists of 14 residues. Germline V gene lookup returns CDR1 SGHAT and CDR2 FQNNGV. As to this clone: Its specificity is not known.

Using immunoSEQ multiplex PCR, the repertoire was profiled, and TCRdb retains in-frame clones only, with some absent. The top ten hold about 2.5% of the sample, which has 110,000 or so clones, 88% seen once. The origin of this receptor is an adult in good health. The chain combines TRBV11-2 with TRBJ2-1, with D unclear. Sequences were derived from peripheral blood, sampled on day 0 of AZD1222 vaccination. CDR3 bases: TGTGCCAGCAGCTTAGTCGGAGCTTACAATGAGCAGTTCTTC. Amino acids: CASSLVGAYNEQFF. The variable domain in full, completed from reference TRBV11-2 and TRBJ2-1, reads EAGVAQSPRYKIIEKRQSVAFWCNPISGHATLYWYQQILGQGPKLLIQFQNNGVVDDSQLPKDRFSAERLKGVDSTLKIQPAKLEDSAVYLCASSLVGAYNEQFFGPGTRLTVL.